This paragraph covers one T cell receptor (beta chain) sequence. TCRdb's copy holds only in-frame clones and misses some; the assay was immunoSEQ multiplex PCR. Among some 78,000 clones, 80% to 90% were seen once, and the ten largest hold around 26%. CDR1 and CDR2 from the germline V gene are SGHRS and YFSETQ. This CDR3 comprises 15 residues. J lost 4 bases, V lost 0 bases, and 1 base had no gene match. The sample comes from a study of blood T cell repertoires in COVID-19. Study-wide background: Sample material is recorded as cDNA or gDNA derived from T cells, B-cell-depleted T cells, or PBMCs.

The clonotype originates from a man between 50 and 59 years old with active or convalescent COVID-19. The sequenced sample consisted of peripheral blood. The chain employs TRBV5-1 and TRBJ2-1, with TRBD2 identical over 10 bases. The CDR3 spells CASSLVAGGYNEQFF. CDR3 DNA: TGCGCCAGCAGCTTGGTAGCGGGGGGTTACAATGAGCAGTTCTTC. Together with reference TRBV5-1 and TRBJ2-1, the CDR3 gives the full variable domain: KAGVTQTPRYLIKTRGQQVTLSCSPISGHRSVSWYQQTPGQGLQFLFEYFSETQRNKGNFPGRFSGRQFSNSRSEMNVSTLELGDSALYLCASSLVAGGYNEQFFGPGTRLTVL.